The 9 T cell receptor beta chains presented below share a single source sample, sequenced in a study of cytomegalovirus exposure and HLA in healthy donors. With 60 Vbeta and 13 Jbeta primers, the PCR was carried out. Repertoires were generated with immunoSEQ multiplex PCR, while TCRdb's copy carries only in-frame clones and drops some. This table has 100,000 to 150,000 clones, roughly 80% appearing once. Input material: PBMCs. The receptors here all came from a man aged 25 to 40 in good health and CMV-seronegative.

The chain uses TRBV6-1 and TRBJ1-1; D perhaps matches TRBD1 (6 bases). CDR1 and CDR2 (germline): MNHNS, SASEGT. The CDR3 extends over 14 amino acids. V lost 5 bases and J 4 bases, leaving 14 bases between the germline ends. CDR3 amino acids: CASSPFTGPTEAFF. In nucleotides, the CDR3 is TGTGCCAGCAGTCCGTTTACAGGGCCCACTGAAGCTTTCTTT.

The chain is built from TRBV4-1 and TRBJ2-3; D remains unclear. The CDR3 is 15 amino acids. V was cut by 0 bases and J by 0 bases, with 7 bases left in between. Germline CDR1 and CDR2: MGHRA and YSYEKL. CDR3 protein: CASSQESYSTDTQYF. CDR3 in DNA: TGCGCCAGCAGCCAAGAGTCCTACAGCACAGATACGCAGTATTTT.

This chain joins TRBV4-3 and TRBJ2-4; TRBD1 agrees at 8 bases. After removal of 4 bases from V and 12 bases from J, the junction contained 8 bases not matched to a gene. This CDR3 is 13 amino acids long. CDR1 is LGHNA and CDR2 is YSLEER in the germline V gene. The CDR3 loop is CASSRQGIDSQYF. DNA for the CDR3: TGCGCCAGCAGCCGACAGGGGATAGACAGTCAGTACTTC.

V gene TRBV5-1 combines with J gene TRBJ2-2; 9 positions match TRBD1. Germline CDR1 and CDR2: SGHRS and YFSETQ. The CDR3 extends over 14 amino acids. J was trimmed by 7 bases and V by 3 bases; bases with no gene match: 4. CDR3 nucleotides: TGCGCCAGCAGCTGGAGGACAGGGGACGGGGAGCTGTTTTTT. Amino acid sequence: CASSWRTGDGELFF.

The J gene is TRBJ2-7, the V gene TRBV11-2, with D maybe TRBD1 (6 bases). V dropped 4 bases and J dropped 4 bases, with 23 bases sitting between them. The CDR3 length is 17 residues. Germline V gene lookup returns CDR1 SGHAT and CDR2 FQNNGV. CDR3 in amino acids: CASSSYSGATWAYEQYF. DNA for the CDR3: TGTGCCAGCAGCTCGTACTCAGGGGCAACTTGGGCTTACGAGCAGTACTTC.

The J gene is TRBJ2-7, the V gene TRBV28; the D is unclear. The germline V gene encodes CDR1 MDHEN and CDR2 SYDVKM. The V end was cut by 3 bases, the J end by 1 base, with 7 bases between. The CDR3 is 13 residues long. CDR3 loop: CASSLVQSYEQYF. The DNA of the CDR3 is TGTGCCAGCAGTTTGGTTCAGTCCTACGAGCAGTACTTC. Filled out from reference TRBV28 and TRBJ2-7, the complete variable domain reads DVKVTQSSRYLVKRTGEKVFLECVQDMDHENMFWYRQDPGLGLRLIYFSYDVKMKEKGDIPEGYSVSREKKERFSLILESASTNQTSMYLCASSLVQSYEQYFGPGTRLTVT.

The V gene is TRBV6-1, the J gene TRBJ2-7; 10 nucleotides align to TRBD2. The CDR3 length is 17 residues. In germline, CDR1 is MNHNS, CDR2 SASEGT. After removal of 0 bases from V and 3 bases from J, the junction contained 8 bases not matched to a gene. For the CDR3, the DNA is TGTGCCAGCAGTGAAGCCTCGCTAGCGGGGGACCTCTACGAGCAGTACTTC. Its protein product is CASSEASLAGDLYEQYF.

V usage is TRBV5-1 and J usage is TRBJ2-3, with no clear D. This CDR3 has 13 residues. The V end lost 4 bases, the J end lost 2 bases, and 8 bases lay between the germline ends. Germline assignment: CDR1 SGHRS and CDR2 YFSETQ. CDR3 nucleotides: TGCGCCAGCAGCGATACTGACACAGATACGCAGTATTTT. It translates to CASSDTDTDTQYF.

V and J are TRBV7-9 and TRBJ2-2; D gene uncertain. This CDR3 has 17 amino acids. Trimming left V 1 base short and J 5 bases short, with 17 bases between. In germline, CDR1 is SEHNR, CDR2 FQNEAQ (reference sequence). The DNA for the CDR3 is TGTGCCAGCAGCTTAGGACCGACAATATCAGAAACCGGGGAGCTGTTTTTT. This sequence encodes CASSLGPTISETGELFF. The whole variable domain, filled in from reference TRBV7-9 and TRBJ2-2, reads DTGVSQNPRHKITKRGQNVTFRCDPISEHNRLYWYRQTLGQGPEFLTYFQNEAQLEKSRLLSDRFSAERPKGSFSTLEIQRTEQGDSAMYLCASSLGPTISETGELFFGEGSRLTVL.